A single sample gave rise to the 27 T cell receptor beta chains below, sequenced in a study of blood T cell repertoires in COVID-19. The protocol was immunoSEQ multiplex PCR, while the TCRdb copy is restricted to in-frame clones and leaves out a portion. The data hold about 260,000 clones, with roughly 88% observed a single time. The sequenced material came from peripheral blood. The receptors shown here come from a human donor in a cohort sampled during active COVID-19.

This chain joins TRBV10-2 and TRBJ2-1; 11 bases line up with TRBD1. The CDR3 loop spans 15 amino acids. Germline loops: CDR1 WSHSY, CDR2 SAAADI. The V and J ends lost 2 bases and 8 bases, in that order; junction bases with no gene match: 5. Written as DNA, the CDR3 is TGCGCCAGCAGTGAGCTTGGACAGGGGGCCTATGAGCAGTTCTTC. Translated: CASSELGQGAYEQFF.

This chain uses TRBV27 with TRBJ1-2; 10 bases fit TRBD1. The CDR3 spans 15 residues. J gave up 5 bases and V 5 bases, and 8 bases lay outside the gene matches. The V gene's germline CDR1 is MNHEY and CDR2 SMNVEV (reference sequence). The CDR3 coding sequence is TGTGCCAGCAGTAGCCGGGACAGGGGACGTTATGGCTACACCTTC. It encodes CASSSRDRGRYGYTF.

The CDR3 reads CASSQVMALHYEQYF. In nucleotides, the CDR3 is TGCGCCAGCAGCCAAGTGATGGCATTACACTACGAGCAGTACTTC. The chain employs TRBV4-3 and TRBJ2-7; D remains unclear. Trimming pared 1 base from V and 3 bases from J, leaving 13 bases between. The CDR3 loop spans 15 amino acids. In germline, CDR1 is LGHNA, CDR2 YSLEER.

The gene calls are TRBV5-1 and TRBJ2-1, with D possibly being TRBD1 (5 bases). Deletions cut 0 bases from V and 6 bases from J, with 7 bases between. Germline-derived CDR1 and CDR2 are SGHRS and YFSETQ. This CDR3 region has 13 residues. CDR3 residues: CASSLGQSNEQFF. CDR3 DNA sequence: TGCGCCAGCAGCTTGGGACAGAGCAATGAGCAGTTCTTC.

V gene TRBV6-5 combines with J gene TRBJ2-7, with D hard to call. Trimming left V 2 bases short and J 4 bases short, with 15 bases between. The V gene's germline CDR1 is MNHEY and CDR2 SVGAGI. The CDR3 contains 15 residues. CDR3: CASSYVSAPRYEQYF. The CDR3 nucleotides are TGTGCCAGCAGTTACGTCTCTGCCCCCCGGTACGAGCAGTACTTC.

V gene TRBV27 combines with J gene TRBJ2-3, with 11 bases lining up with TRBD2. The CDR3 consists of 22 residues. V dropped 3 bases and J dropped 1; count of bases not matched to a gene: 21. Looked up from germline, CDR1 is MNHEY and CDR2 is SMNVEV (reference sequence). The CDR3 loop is CASSFLQGAGASGRRGTDTQYF. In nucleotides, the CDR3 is TGTGCCAGCAGTTTCCTGCAGGGGGCTGGGGCTAGCGGGAGGAGGGGCACAGATACGCAGTATTTT.

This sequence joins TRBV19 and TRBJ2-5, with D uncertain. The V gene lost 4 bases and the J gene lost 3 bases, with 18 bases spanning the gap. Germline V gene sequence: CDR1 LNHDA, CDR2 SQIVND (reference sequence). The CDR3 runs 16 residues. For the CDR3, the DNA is TGTGCCAGTAGTAAAAATTTCAAAGGCGGCGAAGAGACCCAGTACTTC. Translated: CASSKNFKGGEETQYF. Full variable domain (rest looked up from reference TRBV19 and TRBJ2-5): DGGITQSPKYLFRKEGQNVTLSCEQNLNHDAMYWYRQDPGQGLRLIYYSQIVNDFQKGDIAEGYSVSREKKESFPLTVTSAQKNPTAFYLCASSKNFKGGEETQYFGPGTRLLVL.

CDR3 in DNA: TGTGCCTGGAGTCTATCCGGGACAGGCAATCAGCCCCAGCATTTT. It specifies CAWSLSGTGNQPQHF. The V and J genes are TRBV30 and TRBJ1-5, with TRBD1 identical over 7 bases. Germline-derived CDR1 and CDR2 are GTSNPN and SVGIG (reference sequence). This CDR3 is built from 15 residues. J gave up 2 bases and V 2 bases, and 6 bases lay outside the gene matches.

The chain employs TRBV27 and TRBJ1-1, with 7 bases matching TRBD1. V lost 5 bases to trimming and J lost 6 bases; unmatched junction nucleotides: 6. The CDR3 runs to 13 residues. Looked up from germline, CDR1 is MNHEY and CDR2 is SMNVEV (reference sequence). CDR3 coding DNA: TGTGCCAGCAGTATACAGGGGAATCCTGAAGCTTTCTTT. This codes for CASSIQGNPEAFF.

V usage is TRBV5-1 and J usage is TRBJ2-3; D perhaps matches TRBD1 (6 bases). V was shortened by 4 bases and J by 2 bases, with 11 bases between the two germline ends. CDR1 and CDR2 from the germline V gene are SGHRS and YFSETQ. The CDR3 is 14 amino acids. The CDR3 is CASSLDSHTDTQYF. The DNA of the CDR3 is TGCGCCAGCAGCCTGGACAGTCACACAGATACGCAGTATTTT.

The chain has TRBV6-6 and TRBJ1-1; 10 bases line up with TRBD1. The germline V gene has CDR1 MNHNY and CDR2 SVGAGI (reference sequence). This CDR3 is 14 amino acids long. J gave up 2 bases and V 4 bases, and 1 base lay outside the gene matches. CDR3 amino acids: CASSWDRGNTEAFF. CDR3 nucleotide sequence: TGTGCCAGCAGTTGGGACAGGGGAAACACTGAAGCTTTCTTT.

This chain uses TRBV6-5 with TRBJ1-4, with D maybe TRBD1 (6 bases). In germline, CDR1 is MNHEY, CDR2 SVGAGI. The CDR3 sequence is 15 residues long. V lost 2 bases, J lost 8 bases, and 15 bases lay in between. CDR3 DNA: TGTGCCAGCAGTTACACAGGGAGCGTACGGGAAAAACTGTTTTTT. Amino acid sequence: CASSYTGSVREKLFF.

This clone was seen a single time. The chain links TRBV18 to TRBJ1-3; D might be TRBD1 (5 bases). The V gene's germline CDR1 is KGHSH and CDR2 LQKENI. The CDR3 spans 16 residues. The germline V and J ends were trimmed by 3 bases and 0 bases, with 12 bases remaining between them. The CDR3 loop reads CASSPVNRTSGNTIYF. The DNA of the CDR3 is TGTGCCAGCTCACCCGTAAACAGGACCTCTGGAAACACCATATATTTT.

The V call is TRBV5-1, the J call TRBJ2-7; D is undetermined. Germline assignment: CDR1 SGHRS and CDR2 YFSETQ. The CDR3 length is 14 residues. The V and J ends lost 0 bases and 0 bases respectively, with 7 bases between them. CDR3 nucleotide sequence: TGCGCCAGCAGCTTGGGGCAGGCCTCCTACGAGCAGTACTTC. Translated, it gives CASSLGQASYEQYF. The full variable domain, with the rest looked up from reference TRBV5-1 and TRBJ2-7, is KAGVTQTPRYLIKTRGQQVTLSCSPISGHRSVSWYQQTPGQGLQFLFEYFSETQRNKGNFPGRFSGRQFSNSRSEMNVSTLELGDSALYLCASSLGQASYEQYFGPGTRLTVT.

The CDR3 sequence is CASSLSVGRGYNEQFF. In DNA, the CDR3 is TGTGCCAGCAGCTTATCAGTAGGGAGGGGCTACAATGAGCAGTTCTTC. The gene calls are TRBV7-2 and TRBJ2-1; 7 nucleotides match TRBD2. Trimming at V came to 2 bases and at J to 3 bases, leaving 7 bases not matched to a gene. Germline values: CDR1 SGHTA, CDR2 FQGNSA. The CDR3 has 16 residues.

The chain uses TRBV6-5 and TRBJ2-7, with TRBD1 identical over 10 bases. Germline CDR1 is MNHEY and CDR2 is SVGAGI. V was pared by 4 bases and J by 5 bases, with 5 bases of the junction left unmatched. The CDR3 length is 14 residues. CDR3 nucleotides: TGTGCCAGCAGTTCCGGGACAGGGGAGGACGAGCAGTACTTC. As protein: CASSSGTGEDEQYF.

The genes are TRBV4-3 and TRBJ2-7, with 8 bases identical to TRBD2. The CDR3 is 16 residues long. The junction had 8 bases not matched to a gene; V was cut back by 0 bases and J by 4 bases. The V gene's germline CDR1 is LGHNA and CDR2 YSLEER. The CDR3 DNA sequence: TGCGCCAGCAGCCAAGATCTAGTAGCGGGACCGTACGAGCAGTACTTC. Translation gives CASSQDLVAGPYEQYF.

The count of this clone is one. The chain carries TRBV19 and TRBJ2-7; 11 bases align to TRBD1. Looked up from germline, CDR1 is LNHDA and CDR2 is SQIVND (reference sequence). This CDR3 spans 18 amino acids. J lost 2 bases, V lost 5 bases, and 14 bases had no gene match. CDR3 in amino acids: CASSPGTGGALRTYEQYF. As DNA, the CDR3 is TGTGCCAGTAGTCCAGGGACAGGGGGTGCGCTACGGACCTACGAGCAGTACTTC.

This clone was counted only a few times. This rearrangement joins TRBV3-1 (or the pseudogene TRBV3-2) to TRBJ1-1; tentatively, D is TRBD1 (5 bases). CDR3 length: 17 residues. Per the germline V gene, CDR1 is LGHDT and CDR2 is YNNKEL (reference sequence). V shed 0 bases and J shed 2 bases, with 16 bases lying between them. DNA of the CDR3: TGTGCCAGCAGCCAAGACCGACGGACACTTCGTAACACTGAAGCTTTCTTT. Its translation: CASSQDRRTLRNTEAFF.

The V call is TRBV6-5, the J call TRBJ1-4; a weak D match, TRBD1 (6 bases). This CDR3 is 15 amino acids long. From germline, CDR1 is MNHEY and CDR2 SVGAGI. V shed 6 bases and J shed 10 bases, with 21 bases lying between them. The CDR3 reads CASSPGRTGSGKLFF. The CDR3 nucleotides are TGTGCCAGCAGCCCCGGTAGAACAGGGAGTGGAAAACTGTTTTTT.

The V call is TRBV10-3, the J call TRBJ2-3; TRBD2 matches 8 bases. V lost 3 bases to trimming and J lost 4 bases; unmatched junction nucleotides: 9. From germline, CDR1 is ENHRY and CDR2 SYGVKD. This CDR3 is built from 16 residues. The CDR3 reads CAISEPAGGGADTQYF. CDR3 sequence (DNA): TGTGCCATCAGTGAACCGGCGGGGGGAGGCGCAGATACGCAGTATTTT.

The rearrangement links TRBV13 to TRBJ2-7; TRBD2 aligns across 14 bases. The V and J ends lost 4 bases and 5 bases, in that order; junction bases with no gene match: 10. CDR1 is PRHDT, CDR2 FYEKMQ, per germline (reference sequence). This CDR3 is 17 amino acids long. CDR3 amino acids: CASSSGLAGVSRHEQYF. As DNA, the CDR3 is TGTGCCAGCAGCTCGGGACTAGCGGGAGTGTCGCGGCACGAGCAGTACTTC.

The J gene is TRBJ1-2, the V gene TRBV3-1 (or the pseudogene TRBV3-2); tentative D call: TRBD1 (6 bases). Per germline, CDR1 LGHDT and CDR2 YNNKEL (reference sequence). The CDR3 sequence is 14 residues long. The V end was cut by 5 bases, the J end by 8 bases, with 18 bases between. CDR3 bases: TGTGCCAGCAGCTCGGAGGACAGAAGGAGCGGCTACACCTTC. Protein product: CASSSEDRRSGYTF.

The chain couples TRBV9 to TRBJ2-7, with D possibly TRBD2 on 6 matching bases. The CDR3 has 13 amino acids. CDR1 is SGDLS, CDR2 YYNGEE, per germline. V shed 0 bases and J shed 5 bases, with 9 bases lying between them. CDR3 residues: CASSVGLANEQYF. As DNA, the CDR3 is TGTGCCAGCAGCGTAGGTCTAGCGAACGAGCAGTACTTC. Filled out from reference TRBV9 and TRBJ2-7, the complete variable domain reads DSGVTQTPKHLITATGQRVTLRCSPRSGDLSVYWYQQSLDQGLQFLIQYYNGEERAKGNILERFSAQQFPDLHSELNLSSLELGDSALYFCASSVGLANEQYFGPGTRLTVT.

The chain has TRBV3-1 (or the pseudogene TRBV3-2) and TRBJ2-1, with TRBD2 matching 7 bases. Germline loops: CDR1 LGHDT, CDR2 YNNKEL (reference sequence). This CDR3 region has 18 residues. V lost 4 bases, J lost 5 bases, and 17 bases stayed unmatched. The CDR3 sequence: CASSLVGERGGVNNEQFF. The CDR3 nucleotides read TGTGCCAGCAGCCTCGTCGGGGAGCGGGGAGGGGTGAACAATGAGCAGTTCTTC.

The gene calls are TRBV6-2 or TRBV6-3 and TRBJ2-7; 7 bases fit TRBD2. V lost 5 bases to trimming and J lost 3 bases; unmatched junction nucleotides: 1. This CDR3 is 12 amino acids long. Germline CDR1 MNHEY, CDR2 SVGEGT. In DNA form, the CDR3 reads TGTGCCAGCAGTGGACTAGACTACGAGCAGTACTTC. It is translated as CASSGLDYEQYF.

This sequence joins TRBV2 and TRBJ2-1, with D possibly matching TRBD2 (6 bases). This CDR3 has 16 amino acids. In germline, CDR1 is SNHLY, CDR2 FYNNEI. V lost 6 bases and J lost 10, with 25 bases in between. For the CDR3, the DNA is TGTGCCAGCAGGGCCTCGAGCTCGGGGGTGCCACACGAGCAGTTCTTC. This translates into CASRASSSGVPHEQFF.